The sequence of this T cell receptor (beta chain) was determined in a study of long-term antiretroviral therapy in people with HIV (dated 2022 in TCRdb). Regarding the study in general: Collection of the earliest samples took place about a decade ahead of the 2015 WHO recommendation for immediate ART, at a time when ART was typically delayed until CD4 counts fell. A retrospective serial study tested whether changes in peripheral blood TRB repertoire composition and diversity were associated with ART initiation and durable HIV suppression. Test extractions of a monoclonal T-cell line alongside some 35 polyclonal samples showed no cross-contamination during QIAcube processing. About 35% of the 30 participants with HIV were female. From 25 to 30 adults with confirmed HIV infection, the cohort provided some 200 cryopreserved PBMC samples, gathered serially across a mean of about six years (range 1-12). Points the paper makes about the study in general: Inferences about post-ART repertoire changes were limited because no data were available on ART adherence, viral resistance or therapy changes. Expanded TRB clones identified before ART initiation dominated the repertoire across all time points, though the dominance fluctuated and decreased in many PLHIV after ART. Starting ART was linked to a significant rise in TRB diversity, yet even with long-term ART the diversity remained significantly lower than in transplant donor controls. Unsorted PBMC were profiled instead of sorted CD4+ and CD8+ T cells because pre-ART samples had limited cell numbers. The samples span the years 2004 to 2017, and the ART regimens used at that time may not be as effective as current regimens. Narrower CDR3 length ranges were observed in HIV repertoires than in controls, and an antigen-experienced repertoire with only a slight naive shift after ART was suggested by the network structure. Limited PBMC availability meant only the TCR beta chain was sequenced, without alpha chain pairing.

To be included, a participant needed at least one PBMC sample from before ART initiation plus at least two post-ART samples. Every participant with HIV received treatment in the United States of America. Before DNA extraction, cryopreserved samples of about 0.95-10 million PBMC were thawed and then washed. At the time of the earliest PBMC sample, participants with HIV were aged between roughly 23 and 60 years. Per participant, PBMC samples came from 1-4 timepoints prior to ART initiation and 2-8 timepoints following ART initiation, for a median of 7 samples. For every participant, serial HIV viral load, CD4+ T-cell count, ART history and demographic data were obtained. Genomic DNA was extracted from unsorted PBMC with a Qiagen kit on a QIAcube, with processing performed in batches of 12 samples. The immunoSEQ hsTCRB v3.0 assay was used at survey level resolution to sequence the TRB variable region. TRB sequencing targeted a depth of about 40,000-55,000 T-cell genomes per sample. Pooled TRB libraries were sequenced on an Illumina MiSeq with a v3 150-cycle kit. The paper's processing steps were these. Repertoire analysis was run in R within a reproducible Nextflow workflow that covered QC, data transformation and analysis. LymphoSeq2, an R package for AIRR-Seq data exploration, was used to implement custom analyses. A few samples that yielded fewer than 5000 total TRB sequences were excluded, so that more than 150 HIV repertoires were analyzed. Among the 170 to 200 HIV repertoires that were kept, around 59 were collected before ART initiation and 120 to 140 were collected after ART initiation. Each repertoire was downsampled to 5000 TRB nucleotide sequences, and summary statistics were averaged across 100 downsampling iterations. The analysis kept only TRB sequences whose CDR3 regions were at least seven amino acids long. Two measures captured diversity: a Shannon entropy-derived clonality score and the Gini coefficient. In the repertoire networks, any two of the top 5000 CDR3 amino acid sequences were connected whenever the two sequences differed by an edit distance of one. For TRB CDR3 amino acid sequences, GLIPH2 was used to predict antigen specificity groups and MHC restriction. CDR3 amino acid sequences were matched against VDJdb and McPAS-TCR to flag known CMV, EBV, HIV or tissue antigen associations. Pre-ART, post-ART and control groups were compared with Wilcoxon signed-rank tests and Holm-Bonferroni correction. TCRdb holds this immuneACCESS table with in-frame rearrangements only. Some clones are missing; in checked studies, unresolved V genes explain under half, and the rest has no known cause. Clone size and V and J calls were adopted from that table, with D and trimming inferred from the DNA. This sample lists about 18,000 clones; 65% to 85% were detected once. The ten largest account for more than 15% of the sample.

As regards this clone: The specificity of this receptor is unknown. No clone much larger than this one lies a single base away; base qualities are absent.

Taken from cysteine to phenylalanine, the CDR3 has 16 residues. Only the CDR3 part of the read is kept: 48 bases, read in frame from the first base. CDR1 and CDR2 (SNHLY, FYNNEI) derive from the germline V gene. V and J lose 0 bases and 4 bases, and a span of 13 bases separates them. The sample consisted of unsorted PBMCs, taken 0.6 years after starting antiretroviral therapy. This clonotype originated in a woman under 30 with HIV. Here the chain combines TRBV2 and TRBJ2-1, with a tentative D gene TRBD1 over 5 matching bases. The nucleotide sequence reads as follows: TGTGCCAGCAGTGAAGCCCCCTGGGGCCCTTACAATGAGCAGTTCTTC. It translates as CASSEAPWGPYNEQFF.